This T cell receptor (beta chain) was sequenced in a study of identical twins. This clonotype occurred many times. Germline CDR1 reads LGHNA; CDR2 reads YSLEER. This CDR3 has 14 residues. Trimming took 3 bases from V and 3 from J; bases not matched to a gene: 3. MiXCR, run by TCRdb on the 5' RACE reads, gives a single entry per CDR3 protein. Of around 670,000 distinct CDR3 sequences in the sample, roughly 6% were seen once. The chain combines TRBV4-3 with TRBJ2-7, with 9 positions matching TRBD2. This clonotype originated in a man aged 18 to 30 in good health. The sample consisted of naive T cells sorted from blood. The CDR3 reads CASSHETSGYEQYF. The CDR3 nucleotides read TGCGCCAGCAGCCATGAGACTAGCGGCTACGAGCAGTACTTC.